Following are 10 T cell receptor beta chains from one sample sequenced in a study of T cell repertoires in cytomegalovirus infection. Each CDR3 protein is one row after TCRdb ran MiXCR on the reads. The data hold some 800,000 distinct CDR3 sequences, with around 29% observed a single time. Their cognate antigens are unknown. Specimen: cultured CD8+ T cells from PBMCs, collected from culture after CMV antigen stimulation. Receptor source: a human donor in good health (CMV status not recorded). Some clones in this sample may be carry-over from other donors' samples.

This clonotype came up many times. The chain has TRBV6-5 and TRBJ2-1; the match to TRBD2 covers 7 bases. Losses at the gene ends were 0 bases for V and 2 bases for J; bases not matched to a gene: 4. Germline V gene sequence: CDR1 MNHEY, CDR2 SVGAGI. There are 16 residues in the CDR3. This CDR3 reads CASSYSMSGAYNEQFF. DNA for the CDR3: TGTGCCAGCAGTTACTCTATGAGCGGGGCCTACAATGAGCAGTTCTTC.

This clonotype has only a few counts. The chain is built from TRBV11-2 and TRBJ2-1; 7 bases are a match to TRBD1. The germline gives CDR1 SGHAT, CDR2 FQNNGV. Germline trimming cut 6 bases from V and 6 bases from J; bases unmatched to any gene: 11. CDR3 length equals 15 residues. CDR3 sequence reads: CASRMGQRLFNEQFF. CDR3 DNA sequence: TGTGCCAGCAGGATGGGACAGCGTTTGTTCAATGAGCAGTTCTTC.

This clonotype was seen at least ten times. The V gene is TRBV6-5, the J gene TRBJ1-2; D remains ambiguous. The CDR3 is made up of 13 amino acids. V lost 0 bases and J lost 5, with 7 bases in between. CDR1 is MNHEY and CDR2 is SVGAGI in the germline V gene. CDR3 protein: CASSYSAAYGYTF. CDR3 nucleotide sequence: TGTGCCAGCAGTTACTCGGCAGCGTATGGCTACACCTTC.

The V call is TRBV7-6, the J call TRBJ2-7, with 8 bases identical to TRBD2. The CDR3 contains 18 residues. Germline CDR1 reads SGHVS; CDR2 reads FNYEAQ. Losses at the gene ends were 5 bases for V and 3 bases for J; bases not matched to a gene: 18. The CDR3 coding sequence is TGTGCCAGCAGCCCTTTAAGAGGAACTAGCGGACTGAACTACGAGCAGTACTTC. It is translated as CASSPLRGTSGLNYEQYF. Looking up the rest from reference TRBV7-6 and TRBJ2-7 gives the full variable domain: GAGVSQSPRYKVTKRGQDVALRCDPISGHVSLYWYRQALGQGPEFLTYFNYEAQQDKSGLPNDRFSAERPEGSISTLTIQRTEQRDSAMYRCASSPLRGTSGLNYEQYFGPGTRLTVT.

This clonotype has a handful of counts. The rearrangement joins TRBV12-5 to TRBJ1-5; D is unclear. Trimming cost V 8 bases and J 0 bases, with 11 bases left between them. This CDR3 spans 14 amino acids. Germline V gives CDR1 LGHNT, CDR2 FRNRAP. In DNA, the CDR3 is TGTGCTAGTACTTCGGACGGTAGCAATCAGCCCCAGCATTTT. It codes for CASTSDGSNQPQHF.

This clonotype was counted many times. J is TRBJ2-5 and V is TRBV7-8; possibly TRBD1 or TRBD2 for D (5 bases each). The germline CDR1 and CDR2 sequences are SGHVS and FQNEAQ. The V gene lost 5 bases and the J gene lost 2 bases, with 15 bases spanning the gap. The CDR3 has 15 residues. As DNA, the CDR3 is TGTGCCAGCAGCAGACGGGGACGGCCTCAAGAGACCCAGTACTTC. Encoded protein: CASSRRGRPQETQYF.

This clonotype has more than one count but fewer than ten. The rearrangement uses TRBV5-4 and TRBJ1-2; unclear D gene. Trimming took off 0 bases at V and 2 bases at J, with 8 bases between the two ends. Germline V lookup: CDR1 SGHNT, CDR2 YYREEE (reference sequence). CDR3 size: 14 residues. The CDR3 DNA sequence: TGTGCCAGCAGCTTGGTTCAGGAAAACTATGGCTACACCTTC. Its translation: CASSLVQENYGYTF.

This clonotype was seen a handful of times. The chain's CDR3 is CASSARLAGGQETQYF. Written as DNA, the CDR3 is TGTGCCAGCAGCGCGAGACTAGCGGGGGGCCAAGAGACCCAGTACTTC. This chain uses TRBV7-8 with TRBJ2-5; 13 nucleotides agree with TRBD2. J gave up 1 base and V 5 bases, and 4 bases lay outside the gene matches. This CDR3 spans 16 amino acids. CDR1 and CDR2 (germline): SGHVS, FQNEAQ. The full variable domain, completed using reference TRBV7-8 and TRBJ2-5, is GAGVSQSPRYKVAKRGQDVALRCDPISGHVSLFWYQQALGQGPEFLTYFQNEAQLDKSGLPSDRFFAERPEGSVSTLKIQRTQQEDSAVYLCASSARLAGGQETQYFGPGTRLLVL.

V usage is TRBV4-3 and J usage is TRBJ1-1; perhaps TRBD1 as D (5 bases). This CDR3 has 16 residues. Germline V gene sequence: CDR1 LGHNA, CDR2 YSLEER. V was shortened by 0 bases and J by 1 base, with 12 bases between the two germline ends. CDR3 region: CASSQDWGGWNTEAFF. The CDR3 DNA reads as TGCGCCAGCAGCCAAGATTGGGGGGGATGGAACACTGAAGCTTTCTTT.

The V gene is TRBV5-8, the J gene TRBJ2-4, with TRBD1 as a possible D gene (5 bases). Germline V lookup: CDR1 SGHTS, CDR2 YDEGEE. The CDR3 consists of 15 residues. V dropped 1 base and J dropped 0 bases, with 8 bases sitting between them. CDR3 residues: CASSLTGLAKNIQYF. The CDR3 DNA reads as TGTGCCAGCAGCTTGACAGGTCTAGCCAAAAACATTCAGTACTTC.